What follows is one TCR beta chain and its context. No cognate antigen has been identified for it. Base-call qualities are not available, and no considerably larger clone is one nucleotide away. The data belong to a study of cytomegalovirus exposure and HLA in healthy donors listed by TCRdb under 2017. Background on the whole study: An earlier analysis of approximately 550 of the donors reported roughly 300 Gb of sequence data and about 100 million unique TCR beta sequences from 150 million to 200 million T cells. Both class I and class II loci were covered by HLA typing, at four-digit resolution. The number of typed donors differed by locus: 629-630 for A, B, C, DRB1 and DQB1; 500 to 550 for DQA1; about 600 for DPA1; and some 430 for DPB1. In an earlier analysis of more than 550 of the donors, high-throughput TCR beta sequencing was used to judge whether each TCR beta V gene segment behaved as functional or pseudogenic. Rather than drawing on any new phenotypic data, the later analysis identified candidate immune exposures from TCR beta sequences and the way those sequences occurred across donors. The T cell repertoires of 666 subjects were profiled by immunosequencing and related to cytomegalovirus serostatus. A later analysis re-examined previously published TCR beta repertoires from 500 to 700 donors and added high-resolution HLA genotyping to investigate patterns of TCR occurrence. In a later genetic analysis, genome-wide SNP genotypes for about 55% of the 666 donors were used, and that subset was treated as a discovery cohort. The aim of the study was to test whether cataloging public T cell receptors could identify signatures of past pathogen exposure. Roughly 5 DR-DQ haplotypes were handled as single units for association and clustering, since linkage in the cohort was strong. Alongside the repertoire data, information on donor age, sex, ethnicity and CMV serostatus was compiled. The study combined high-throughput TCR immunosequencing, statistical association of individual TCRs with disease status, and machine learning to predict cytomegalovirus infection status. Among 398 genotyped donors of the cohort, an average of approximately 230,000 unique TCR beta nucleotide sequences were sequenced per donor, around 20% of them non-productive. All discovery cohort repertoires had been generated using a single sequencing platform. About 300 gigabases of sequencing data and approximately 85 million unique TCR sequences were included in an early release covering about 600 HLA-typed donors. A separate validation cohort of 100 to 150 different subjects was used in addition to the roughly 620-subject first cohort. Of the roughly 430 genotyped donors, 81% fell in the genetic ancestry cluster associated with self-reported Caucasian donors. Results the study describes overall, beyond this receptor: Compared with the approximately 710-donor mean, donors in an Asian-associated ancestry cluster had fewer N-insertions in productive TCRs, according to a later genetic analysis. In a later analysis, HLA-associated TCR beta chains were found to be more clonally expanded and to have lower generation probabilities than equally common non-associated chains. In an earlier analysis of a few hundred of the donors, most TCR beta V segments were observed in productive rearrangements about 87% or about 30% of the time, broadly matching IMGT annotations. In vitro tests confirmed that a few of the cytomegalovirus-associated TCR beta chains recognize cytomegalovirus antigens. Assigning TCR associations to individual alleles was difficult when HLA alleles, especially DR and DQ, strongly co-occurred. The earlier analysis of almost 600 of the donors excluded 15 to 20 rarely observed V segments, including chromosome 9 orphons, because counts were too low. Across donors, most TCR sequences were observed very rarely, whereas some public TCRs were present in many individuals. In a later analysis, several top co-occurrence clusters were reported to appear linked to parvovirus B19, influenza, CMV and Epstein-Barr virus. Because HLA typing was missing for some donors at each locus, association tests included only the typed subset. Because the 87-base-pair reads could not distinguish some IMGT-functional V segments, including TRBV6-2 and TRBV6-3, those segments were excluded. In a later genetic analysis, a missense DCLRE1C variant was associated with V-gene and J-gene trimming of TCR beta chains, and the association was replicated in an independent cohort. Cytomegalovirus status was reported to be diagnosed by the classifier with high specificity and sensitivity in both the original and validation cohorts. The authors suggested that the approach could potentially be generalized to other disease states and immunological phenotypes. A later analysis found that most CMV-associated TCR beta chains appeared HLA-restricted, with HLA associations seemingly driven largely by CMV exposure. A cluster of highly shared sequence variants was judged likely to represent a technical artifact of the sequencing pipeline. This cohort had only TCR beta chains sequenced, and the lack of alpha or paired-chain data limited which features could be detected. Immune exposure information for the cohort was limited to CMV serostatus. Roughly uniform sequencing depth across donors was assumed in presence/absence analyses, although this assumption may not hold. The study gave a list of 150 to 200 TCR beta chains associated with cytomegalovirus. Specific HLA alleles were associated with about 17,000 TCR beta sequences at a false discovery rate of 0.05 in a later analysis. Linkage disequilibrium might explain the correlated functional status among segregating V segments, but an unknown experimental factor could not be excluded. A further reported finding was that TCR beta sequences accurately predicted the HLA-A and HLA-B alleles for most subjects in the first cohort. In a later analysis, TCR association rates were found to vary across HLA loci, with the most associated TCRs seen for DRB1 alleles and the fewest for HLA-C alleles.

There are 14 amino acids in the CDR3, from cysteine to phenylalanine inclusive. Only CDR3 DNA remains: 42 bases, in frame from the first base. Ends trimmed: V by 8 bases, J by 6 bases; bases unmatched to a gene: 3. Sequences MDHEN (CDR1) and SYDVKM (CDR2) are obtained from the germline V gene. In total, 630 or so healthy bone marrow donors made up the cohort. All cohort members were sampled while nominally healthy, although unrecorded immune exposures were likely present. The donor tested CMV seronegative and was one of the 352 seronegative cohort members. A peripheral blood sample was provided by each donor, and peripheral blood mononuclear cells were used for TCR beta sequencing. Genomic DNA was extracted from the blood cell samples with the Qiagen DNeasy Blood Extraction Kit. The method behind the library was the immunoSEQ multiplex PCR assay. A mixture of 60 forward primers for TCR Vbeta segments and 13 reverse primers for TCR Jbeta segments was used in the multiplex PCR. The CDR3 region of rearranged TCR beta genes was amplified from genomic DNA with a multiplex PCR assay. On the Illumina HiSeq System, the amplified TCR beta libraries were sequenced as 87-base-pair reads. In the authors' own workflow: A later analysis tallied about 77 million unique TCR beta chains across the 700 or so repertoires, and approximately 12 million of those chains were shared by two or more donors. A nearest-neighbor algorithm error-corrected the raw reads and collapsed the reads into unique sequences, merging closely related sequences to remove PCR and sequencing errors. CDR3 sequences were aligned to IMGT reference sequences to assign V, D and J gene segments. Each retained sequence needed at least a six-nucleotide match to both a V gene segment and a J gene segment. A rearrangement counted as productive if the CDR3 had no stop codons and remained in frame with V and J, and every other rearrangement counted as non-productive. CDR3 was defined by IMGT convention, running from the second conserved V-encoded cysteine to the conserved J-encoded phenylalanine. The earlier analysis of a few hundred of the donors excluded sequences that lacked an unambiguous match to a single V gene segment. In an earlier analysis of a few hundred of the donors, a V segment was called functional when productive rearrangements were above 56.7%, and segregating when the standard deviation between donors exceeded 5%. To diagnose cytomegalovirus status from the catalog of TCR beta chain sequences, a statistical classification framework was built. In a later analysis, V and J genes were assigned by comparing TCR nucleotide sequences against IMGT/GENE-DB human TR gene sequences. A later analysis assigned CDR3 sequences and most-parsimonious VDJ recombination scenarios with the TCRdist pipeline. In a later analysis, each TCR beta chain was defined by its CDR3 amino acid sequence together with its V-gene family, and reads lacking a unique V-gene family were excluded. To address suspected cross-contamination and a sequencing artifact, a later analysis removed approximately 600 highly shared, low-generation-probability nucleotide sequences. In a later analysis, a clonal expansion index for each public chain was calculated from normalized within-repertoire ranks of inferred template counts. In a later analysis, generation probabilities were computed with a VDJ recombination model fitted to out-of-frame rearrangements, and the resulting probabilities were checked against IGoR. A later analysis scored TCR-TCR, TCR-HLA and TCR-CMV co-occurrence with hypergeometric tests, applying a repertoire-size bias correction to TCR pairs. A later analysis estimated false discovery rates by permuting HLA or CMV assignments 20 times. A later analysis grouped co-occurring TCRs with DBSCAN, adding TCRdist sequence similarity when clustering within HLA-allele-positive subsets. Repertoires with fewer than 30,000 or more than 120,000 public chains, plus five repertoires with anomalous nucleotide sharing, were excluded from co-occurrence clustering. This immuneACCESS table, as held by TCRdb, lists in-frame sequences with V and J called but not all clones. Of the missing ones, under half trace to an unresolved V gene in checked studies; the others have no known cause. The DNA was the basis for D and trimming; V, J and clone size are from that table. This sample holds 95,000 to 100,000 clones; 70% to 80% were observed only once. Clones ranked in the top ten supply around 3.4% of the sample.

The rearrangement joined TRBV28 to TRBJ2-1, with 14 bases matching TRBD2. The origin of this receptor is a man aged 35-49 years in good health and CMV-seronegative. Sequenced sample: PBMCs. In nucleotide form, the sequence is TGTGCCAGCCGGACTAGCGGGAGGAGCAATGAGCAGTTCTTC. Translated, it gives CASRTSGRSNEQFF. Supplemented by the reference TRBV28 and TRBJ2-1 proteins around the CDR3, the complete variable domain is DVKVTQSSRYLVKRTGEKVFLECVQDMDHENMFWYRQDPGLGLRLIYFSYDVKMKEKGDIPEGYSVSREKKERFSLILESASTNQTSMYLCASRTSGRSNEQFFGPGTRLTVL.